Listed below are T cell receptor beta chains from one sample, sequenced in a study of STAT3 mutations in large granular lymphocyte leukemia. Repertoires were generated with immunoSEQ multiplex PCR, while TCRdb's copy carries only in-frame clones and drops some. The table lists some 25,000 clones, approximately 94% of them singletons, with around 7.1% in the top ten. Sequencing used peripheral blood mononuclear cells. These receptors all stem from a man aged 40-50 years with T-cell large granular lymphocyte leukemia. Some clones in this sample may be carry-over from other donors' samples. The CDR3 runs from the conserved cysteine through the conserved F or W.

V gene	J gene	CDR3 protein
TRBV7-8	TRBJ2-5	CASSPQTGQETQYF
TRBV7-2	TRBJ1-5	CASSLSSGTGQPQHF
TRBV5-4	TRBJ2-3	CASSFSGGTTDTQYF
TRBV5-1	TRBJ2-5	CASSPPGGRQETQYF
TRBV30	TRBJ1-5	CALGTGGNQPQHF
TRBV5-1	TRBJ1-2	CASSLGNTQNYGYTF
TRBV7-9	TRBJ2-7	CASSPKDRGEQYF
TRBV7-2	TRBJ1-6	CASSLAGQGIGSPLHF
TRBV7-9	TRBJ2-2	CASSLEGAGELFF
TRBV13	TRBJ1-1	CASRIGDTEAFF
TRBV5-5	TRBJ1-5	CASSLTGGAGSQPQHF
TRBV19	TRBJ1-1	CASSLDLGAGNTEAFF
TRBV5-1	TRBJ2-3	CASTVGTSGGEWYF
TRBV5-5	TRBJ1-5	CASSPGSYSNQPQHF
TRBV4-3	TRBJ2-3	CASSQSQGPGGADTQYF
TRBV9	TRBJ1-4	CASSVAVSTNEKLFF
TRBV10-3	TRBJ2-6	CAINPRQGDNPGANVLTF
TRBV10-3	TRBJ1-2	CAISAPGREIDGYTF
TRBV18	TRBJ2-2	CASSPSKLGPGELFF
TRBV7-3	TRBJ1-1	CASSLNRGLNTEAFF
TRBV25-1	TRBJ2-1	CASSGDRVLNEQFF
TRBV7-3	TRBJ2-3	CASSLDGSGDTQYF
TRBV4-1	TRBJ1-1	CASSLNQGDNTEAFF
TRBV6-5	TRBJ1-5	CASSYSPGRHQPQHF
TRBV16	TRBJ1-2	CASSQSGIMYGYTF
TRBV4-1	TRBJ1-6	CASSRLGTNNSPLHF
TRBV5-1	TRBJ2-5	CASSLAGGAGQETQYF
TRBV30	TRBJ2-3	CAWRPRGGDTQYF
TRBV15	TRBJ2-3	CATSRDLRGGSTDTQYF
TRBV6-5	TRBJ1-2	CASSYEGNYGYTF
TRBV5-1	TRBJ2-3	CASSLDGNPTDTQYF
TRBV7-9	TRBJ1-2	CASSHRGEGITDGYTF
TRBV7-9	TRBJ2-3	CASSFGGQFADTQYF
TRBV18	TRBJ1-1	CASSSQGRMNTEAFF
TRBV18	TRBJ1-6	CASSPDRPSSYNSPLHF
TRBV13	TRBJ1-1	CASSLEGRGLLNTEAFF
TRBV19	TRBJ2-2	CASSIDRVTGELFF
TRBV30	TRBJ1-4	CAWSGSGQGREKLFF
TRBV7-9	TRBJ1-5	CASSLAGVGGGGNQPQHF
TRBV7-9	TRBJ1-4	CASSGGSATNEKLFF
TRBV5-6	TRBJ2-5	CASSPWTGGDQETQYF
TRBV5-1	TRBJ1-3	CASSLDGTGNTIYF
TRBV27	TRBJ1-2	CASSFSALYGYTF
TRBV5-1	TRBJ1-2	CASSLEGVQGRGYTF
TRBV5-1	TRBJ2-7	CASRREGVPSYEQYF
TRBV29-1	TRBJ2-7	CSVEAGEYEQYF